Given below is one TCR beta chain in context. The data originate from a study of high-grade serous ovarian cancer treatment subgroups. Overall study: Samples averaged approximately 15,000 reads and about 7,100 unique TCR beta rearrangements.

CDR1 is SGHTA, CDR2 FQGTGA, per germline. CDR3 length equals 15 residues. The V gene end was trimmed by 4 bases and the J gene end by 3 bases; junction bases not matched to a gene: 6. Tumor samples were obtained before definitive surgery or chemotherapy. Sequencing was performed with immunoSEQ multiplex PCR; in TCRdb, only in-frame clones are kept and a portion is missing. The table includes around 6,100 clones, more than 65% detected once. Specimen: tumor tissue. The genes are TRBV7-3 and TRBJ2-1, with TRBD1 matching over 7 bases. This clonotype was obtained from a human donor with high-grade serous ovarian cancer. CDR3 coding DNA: TGTGCCAGCAGCTCCAGACAGGGTTTCTACAATGAGCAGTTCTTC. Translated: CASSSRQGFYNEQFF.